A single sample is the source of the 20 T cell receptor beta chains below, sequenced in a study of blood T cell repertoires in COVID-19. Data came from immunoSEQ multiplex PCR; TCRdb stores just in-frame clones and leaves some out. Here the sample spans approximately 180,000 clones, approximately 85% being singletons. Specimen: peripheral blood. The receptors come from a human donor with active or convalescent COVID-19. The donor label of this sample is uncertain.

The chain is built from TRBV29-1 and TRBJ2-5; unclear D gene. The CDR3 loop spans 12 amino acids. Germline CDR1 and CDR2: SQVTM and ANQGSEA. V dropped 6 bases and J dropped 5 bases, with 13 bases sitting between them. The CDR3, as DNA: TGCAGCGTCGGCTGGGCAGTGGAGACCCAGTACTTC. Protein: CSVGWAVETQYF.

CDR3 sequence: CASSGQGRIQETQYF. Written as DNA, the CDR3 is TGTGCCAGCAGTGGACAGGGAAGGATTCAAGAGACCCAGTACTTC. The V call is TRBV11-2, the J call TRBJ2-5, with 8 bases aligning to TRBD1. V shed 6 bases and J 2 bases; nucleotides not matched to a gene: 8. The CDR3 is 15 residues long. Germline loops: CDR1 SGHAT, CDR2 FQNNGV.

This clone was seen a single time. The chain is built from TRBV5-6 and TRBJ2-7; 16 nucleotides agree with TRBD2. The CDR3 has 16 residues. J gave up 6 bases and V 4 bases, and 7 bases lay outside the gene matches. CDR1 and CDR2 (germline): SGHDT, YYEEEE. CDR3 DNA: TGTGCCAGCAGCCCGGGACTAGCGGGAGGGTTTGGCGAGCAGTACTTC. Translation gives CASSPGLAGGFGEQYF.

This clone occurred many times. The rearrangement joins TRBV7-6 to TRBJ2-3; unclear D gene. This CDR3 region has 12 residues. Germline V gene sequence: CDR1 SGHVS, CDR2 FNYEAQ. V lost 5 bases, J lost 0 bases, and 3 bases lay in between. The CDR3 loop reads CASSLSTDTQYF. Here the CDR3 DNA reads TGTGCCAGCAGCCTCAGCACAGATACGCAGTATTTT.

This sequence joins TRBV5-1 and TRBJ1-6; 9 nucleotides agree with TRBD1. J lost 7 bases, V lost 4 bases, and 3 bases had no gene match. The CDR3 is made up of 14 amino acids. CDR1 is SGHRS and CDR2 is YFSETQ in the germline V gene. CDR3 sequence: CASSAGTGNSPLHF. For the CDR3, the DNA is TGCGCCAGCAGCGCCGGGACAGGGAATTCACCCCTCCACTTT.

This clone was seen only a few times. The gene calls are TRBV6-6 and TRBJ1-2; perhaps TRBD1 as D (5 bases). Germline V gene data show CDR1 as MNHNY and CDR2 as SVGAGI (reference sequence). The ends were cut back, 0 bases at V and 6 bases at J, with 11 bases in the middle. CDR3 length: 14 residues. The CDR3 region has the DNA TGTGCCAGCAGTTACTCGACTGTGGGGCATGGCTACACCTTC. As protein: CASSYSTVGHGYTF.

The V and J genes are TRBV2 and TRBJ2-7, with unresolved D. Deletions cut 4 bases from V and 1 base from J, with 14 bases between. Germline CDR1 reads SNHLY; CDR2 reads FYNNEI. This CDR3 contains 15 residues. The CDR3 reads CASSASLTESYEQYF. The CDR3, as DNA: TGTGCCAGCAGTGCTTCACTTACCGAGTCCTACGAGCAGTACTTC. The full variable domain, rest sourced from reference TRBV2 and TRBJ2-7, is EPEVTQTPSHQVTQMGQEVILRCVPISNHLYFYWYRQILGQKVEFLVSFYNNEISEKSEIFDDQFSVERPDGSNFTLKIRSTKLEDSAMYFCASSASLTESYEQYFGPGTRLTVT.

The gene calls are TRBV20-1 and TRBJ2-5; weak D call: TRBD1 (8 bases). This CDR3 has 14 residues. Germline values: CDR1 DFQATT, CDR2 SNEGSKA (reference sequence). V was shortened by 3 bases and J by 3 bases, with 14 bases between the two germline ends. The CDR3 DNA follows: TGCAGTGCTAGTACAACAGGGGGGGAAGAGACCCAGTACTTC. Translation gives CSASTTGGEETQYF.

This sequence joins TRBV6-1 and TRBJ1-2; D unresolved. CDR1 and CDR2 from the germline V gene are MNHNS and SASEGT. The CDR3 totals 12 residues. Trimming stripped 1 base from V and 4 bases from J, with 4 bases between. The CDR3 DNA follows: TGTGCCAGCAGTGAAGACACCTATGGCTACACCTTC. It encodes CASSEDTYGYTF.

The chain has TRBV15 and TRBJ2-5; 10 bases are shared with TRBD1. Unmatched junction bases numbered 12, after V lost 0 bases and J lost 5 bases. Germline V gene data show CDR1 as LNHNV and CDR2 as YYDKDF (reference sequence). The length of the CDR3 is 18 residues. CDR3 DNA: TGTGCCACCAGCAGAGATTGGCTCCGGGACAGGGGATGGGAGACCCAGTACTTC. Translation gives CATSRDWLRDRGWETQYF.

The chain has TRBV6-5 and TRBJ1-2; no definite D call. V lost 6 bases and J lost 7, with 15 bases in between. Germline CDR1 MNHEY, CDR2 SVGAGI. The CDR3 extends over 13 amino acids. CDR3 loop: CASRWESYGGYTF. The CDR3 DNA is TGTGCCAGCAGGTGGGAGAGCTACGGTGGCTACACCTTC.

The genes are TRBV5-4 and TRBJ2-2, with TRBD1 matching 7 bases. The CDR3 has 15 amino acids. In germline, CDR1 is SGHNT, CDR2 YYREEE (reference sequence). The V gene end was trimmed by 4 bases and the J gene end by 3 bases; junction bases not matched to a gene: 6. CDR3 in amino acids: CASSRGQDDTGELFF. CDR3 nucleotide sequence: TGTGCCAGCAGCCGCGGACAGGATGACACCGGGGAGCTGTTTTTT.

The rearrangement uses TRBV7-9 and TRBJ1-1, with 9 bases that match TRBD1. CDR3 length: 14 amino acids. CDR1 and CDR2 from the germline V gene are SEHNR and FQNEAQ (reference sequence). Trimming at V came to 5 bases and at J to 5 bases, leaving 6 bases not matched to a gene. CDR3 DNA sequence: TGTGCCAGCAGCCCGCGGGACAGGGATACTGAAGCTTTCTTT. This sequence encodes CASSPRDRDTEAFF.

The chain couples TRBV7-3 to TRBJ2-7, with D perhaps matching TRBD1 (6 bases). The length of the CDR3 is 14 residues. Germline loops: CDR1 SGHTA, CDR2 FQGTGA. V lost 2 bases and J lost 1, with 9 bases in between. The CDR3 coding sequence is TGTGCCAGCAGCTTAGGAGACAGGTCCTACGAGCAGTACTTC. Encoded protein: CASSLGDRSYEQYF.

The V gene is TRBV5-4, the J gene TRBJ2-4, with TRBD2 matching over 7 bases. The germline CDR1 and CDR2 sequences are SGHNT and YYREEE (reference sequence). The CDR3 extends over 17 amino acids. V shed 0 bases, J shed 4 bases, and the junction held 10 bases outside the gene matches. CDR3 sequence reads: CASSLVGGGPRKNIQYF. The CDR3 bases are TGTGCCAGCAGCTTGGTTGGGGGAGGGCCCCGGAAAAACATTCAGTACTTC. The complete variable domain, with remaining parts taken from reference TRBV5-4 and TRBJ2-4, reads ETGVTQSPTHLIKTRGQQVTLRCSSQSGHNTVSWYQQALGQGPQFIFQYYREEENGRGNFPPRFSGLQFPNYSSELNVNALELDDSALYLCASSLVGGGPRKNIQYFGAGTRLSVL.

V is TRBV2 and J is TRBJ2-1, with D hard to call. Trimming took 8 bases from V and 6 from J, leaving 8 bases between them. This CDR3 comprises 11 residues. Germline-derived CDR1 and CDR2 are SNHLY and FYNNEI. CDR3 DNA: TGTGCCAGCTCGGTATTCAATGAGCAGTTCTTC. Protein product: CASSVFNEQFF.

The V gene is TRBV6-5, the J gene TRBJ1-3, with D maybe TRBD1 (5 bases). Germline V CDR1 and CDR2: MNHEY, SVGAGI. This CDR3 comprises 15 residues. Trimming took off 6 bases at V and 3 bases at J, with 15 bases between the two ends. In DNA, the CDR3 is TGTGCCAGCAGCCAATTGGGGGGAGGTGGAAACACCATATATTTT. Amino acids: CASSQLGGGGNTIYF.

The CDR3 nucleotides read TGTGCCAGCAGCCAAGGCCCGCCAGGGACTTACAATGAGCAGTTCTTC. Amino acids: CASSQGPPGTYNEQFF. The J gene is TRBJ2-1, the V gene TRBV3-1 (or the pseudogene TRBV3-2), with D maybe TRBD2 (6 bases). The CDR3 totals 16 residues. The germline V gene encodes CDR1 LGHDT and CDR2 YNNKEL (reference sequence). Trimming removed 1 base from V and 4 bases from J, with 14 bases in between.

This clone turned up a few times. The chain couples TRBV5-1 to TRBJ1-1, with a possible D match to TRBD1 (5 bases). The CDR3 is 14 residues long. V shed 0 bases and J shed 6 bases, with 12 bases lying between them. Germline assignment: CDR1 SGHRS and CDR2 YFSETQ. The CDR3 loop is CASSLAQGAAEAFF. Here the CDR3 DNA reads TGCGCCAGCAGCTTGGCCCAAGGGGCAGCTGAAGCTTTCTTT.

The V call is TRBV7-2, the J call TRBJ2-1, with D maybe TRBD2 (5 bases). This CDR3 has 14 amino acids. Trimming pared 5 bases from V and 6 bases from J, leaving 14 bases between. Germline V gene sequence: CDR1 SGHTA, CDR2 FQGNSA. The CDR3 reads CASSPTGLPNEQFF. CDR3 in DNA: TGTGCCAGCAGCCCAACGGGATTGCCCAATGAGCAGTTCTTC.